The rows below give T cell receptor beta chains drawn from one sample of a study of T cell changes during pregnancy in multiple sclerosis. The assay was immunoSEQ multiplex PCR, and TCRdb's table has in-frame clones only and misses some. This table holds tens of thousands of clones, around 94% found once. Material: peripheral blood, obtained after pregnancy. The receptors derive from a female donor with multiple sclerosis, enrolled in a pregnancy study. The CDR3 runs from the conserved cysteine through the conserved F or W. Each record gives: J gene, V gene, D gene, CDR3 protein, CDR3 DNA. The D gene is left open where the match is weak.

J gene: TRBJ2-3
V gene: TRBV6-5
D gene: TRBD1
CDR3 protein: CASRFAGTGTDTQYF
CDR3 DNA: TGTGCCAGCAGATTCGCCGGGACAGGGACAGATACGCAGTATTTT

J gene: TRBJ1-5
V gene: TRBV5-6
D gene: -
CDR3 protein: CASSLWGGYQPQHF
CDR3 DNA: TGTGCCAGCAGCTTATGGGGGGGGTATCAGCCCCAGCATTTT

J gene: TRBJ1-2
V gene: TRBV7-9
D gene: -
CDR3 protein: CASSLAPGKGNYGYTF
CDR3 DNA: TGTGCCAGCAGCTTAGCGCCAGGGAAGGGGAACTATGGCTACACCTTC

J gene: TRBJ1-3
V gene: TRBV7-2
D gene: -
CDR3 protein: CASRPGTSGNTIYF
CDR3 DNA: TGTGCCAGCCGCCCGGGAACTTCTGGAAACACCATATATTTT

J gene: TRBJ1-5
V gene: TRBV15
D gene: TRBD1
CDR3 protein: CATSRAPGTGARQPQHF
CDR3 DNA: TGTGCCACCAGCAGAGCCCCCGGGACAGGGGCTCGTCAGCCCCAGCATTTT

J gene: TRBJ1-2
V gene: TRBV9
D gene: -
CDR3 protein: CASSVGGGDYGYTF
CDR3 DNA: TGTGCCAGCAGCGTAGGGGGGGGCGACTATGGCTACACCTTC

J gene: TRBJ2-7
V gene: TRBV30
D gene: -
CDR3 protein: CAWGGGSEQYF
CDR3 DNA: TGTGCCTGGGGCGGCGGGTCCGAGCAGTACTTC

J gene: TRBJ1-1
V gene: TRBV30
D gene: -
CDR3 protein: CAWSGQADTEAFF
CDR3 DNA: TGTGCCTGGAGTGGACAGGCGGACACTGAAGCTTTCTTT

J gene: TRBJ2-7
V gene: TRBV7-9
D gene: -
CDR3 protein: CASSLEGSRGSYEQYF
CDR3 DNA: TGTGCCAGCAGCTTAGAAGGATCTCGGGGCTCCTACGAGCAGTACTTC

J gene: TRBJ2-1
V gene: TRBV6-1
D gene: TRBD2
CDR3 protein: CASSEIGGVYNEQFF
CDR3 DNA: TGTGCCAGCAGTGAGATCGGGGGGGTATACAATGAGCAGTTCTTC